This TCR beta chain was identified during a study of molecular identifiers for immune sequencing clone quantification. Investigators produced naive CD8 libraries from roughly 20,000 to 1,000,000 sorted cells, drawing on 10%, 30% or 50% RNA. General study results and limits: Detectable among about a million naive cells, according to reports, was Jurkat TCR RNA spiked in from one cell. Beyond 20 RNA copies, clones held over 99% of effector molecules, compared with under 1% in naive cells.

This clonotype was seen at least ten times. Its antigen remains unidentified. Bulk TCR library preparation followed previously described methods with listed TCR primers. TCRdb called the PCR reads again in MiXCR, with one record for every CDR3 protein. The sample gives 55,000 to 75,000 distinct CDR3 sequences, 15% to 20% of which show up once; 1.5% to 1.7% is in the top ten. After removal of 10 bases from V and 5 bases from J, the junction contained 8 bases not matched to a gene. Germline CDR1 LNHDA, CDR2 SQIVND (reference sequence). The CDR3 covers 12 residues. This receptor was taken from a human donor in good health. Some libraries in this study had Jurkat cell RNA spiked in. The rearrangement joins TRBV19 to TRBJ2-7; 7 bases agree with TRBD1. Sample: naive CD8+ T cells from blood, with Jurkat cell RNA spiked in. The subset is: FACS-sorted CD8+CD4-CCR7+CD45RA+ naive T cells. Here the CDR3 DNA reads TGTGCCACCTCGACAGGGACGAACGAGCAGTACTTC. This encodes CATSTGTNEQYF.